One and the same sample provided the 32 T cell receptor beta chains below, sequenced in a study of T-cell memory formation after mild COVID-19. TCRdb ran MiXCR on the 5' RACE reads and lists one entry per CDR3 protein. The sample records a few hundred thousand distinct CDR3 sequences, more than 9% being singletons. Specimen: PBMCs or a T cell subset sorted from them (not recorded which). The receptors come from a man aged 18 to 30 who had mild COVID-19 (a few samples of this study predate the infection). Cell type and time point are not known.

This clonotype was detected many times. V is TRBV5-1 and J is TRBJ2-7; possibly TRBD1 for D (7 bases). Germline V CDR1 and CDR2: SGHRS, YFSETQ. The CDR3 runs to 15 residues. V shed 4 bases and J shed 4 bases, with 18 bases lying between them. CDR3 in DNA: TGCGCCAGCAGCCCAGGGGGGTCTTCAGTTTACGAGCAGTACTTC. Translation gives CASSPGGSSVYEQYF.

This clonotype was counted between two and nine times. The chain couples TRBV12-3 or TRBV12-4 to TRBJ2-1; no clear D. The CDR3 spans 16 residues. Between the trimmed V and J ends, which lost 5 bases and 0 bases, there was a span of 14 bases. CDR3 sequence: CASSQSWGTSYNEQFF. CDR3 in DNA: TGTGCCAGCAGTCAATCGTGGGGTACCTCCTACAATGAGCAGTTCTTC.

About this clonotype: One junction end disagrees with the germline gene, perhaps due to a read error. The chain recombines TRBV12-3 or TRBV12-4 with TRBJ2-3, with D unresolved. This CDR3 is built from 14 residues. The CDR3 nucleotides read TGTGCCAGCATTTTAAGACTGCCCCAAGCTACGCAGTATTTT. As protein: CASILRLPQATQYF.

This clonotype was recorded a few times. The V call is TRBV12-3 or TRBV12-4, the J call TRBJ2-1, with TRBD2 matching over 10 bases. Trimming at V came to 2 bases and at J to 0 bases, leaving 4 bases not matched to a gene. The CDR3 is 17 amino acids. CDR3 region: CASSLWASGGSYNEQFF. As DNA, the CDR3 is TGTGCCAGCAGTTTATGGGCTAGCGGGGGCTCCTACAATGAGCAGTTCTTC.

J is TRBJ2-1 and V is TRBV20-1; D is ambiguous. There are 15 residues in the CDR3. V was cut by 0 bases and J by 1 base, with 10 bases left in between. The germline V gene has CDR1 DFQATT and CDR2 SNEGSKA (reference sequence). The chain's CDR3 is CSAREDRLSYNEQFF. For the CDR3, the DNA is TGCAGTGCTAGAGAGGACCGGCTTTCCTACAATGAGCAGTTCTTC.

This clonotype was seen only a few times. The CDR3 loop is CASGKADLSYEQYF. DNA of the CDR3: TGTGCCAGCGGCAAGGCGGATCTTTCCTACGAGCAGTACTTC. The V call is TRBV7-2, the J call TRBJ2-7, with D unclear. Germline loops: CDR1 SGHTA, CDR2 FQGNSA. Between the trimmed V and J ends, which lost 8 bases and 1 base, there was a span of 15 bases. This CDR3 contains 14 residues.

This clonotype appeared a few times. The V and J genes are TRBV27 and TRBJ2-5, with D possibly being TRBD1 or TRBD2 (5 bases each). Germline values: CDR1 MNHEY, CDR2 SMNVEV (reference sequence). This CDR3 spans 14 amino acids. Trimming took 4 bases from V and 7 from J, leaving 16 bases between them. The CDR3 DNA reads as TGTGCCAGCAGTTCGGGTTACGGTGGGGGGACCCAGTACTTC. This codes for CASSSGYGGGTQYF.

This clonotype was detected ten times or more. The V call is TRBV9, the J call TRBJ2-7; either TRBD1 or TRBD2 may supply D (5 bases each). The V and J ends lost 0 bases and 6 bases respectively, with 10 bases between them. CDR1 SGDLS and CDR2 YYNGEE come from the germline V gene. The length of the CDR3 is 13 residues. This CDR3 reads CASSVGVGGEQYF. The CDR3 DNA follows: TGTGCCAGCAGCGTAGGGGTTGGGGGCGAGCAGTACTTC.

The table lists this clonotype with a few counts. The chain joins TRBV20-1 to TRBJ2-5; possibly TRBD1 or TRBD2 for D (7 bases each). Germline V gives CDR1 DFQATT, CDR2 SNEGSKA (reference sequence). V gave up 7 bases and J gave up 5 bases, with 14 bases separating them. There are 12 residues in the CDR3. CDR3 DNA: TGCAGTGTCAGGGGGGGGGCGGAGACCCAGTACTTC. Translating it yields CSVRGGAETQYF.

The chain combines TRBV24-1 with TRBJ2-5; D gene uncertain. There are 13 residues in the CDR3. The ends were cut back, 4 bases at V and 5 bases at J, with 10 bases in the middle. CDR1 is KGHDR and CDR2 is SFDVKD in the germline V gene. The CDR3 sequence: CATSEPAGETQYF. CDR3 sequence (DNA): TGTGCCACCAGTGAGCCGGCTGGGGAGACCCAGTACTTC.

In DNA form, the CDR3 reads TGTGCCATCCGACAGGCAACTAATGAAAAACTGTTTTTT. As protein: CAIRQATNEKLFF. The chain combines TRBV10-3 with TRBJ1-4, with D perhaps matching TRBD1 (6 bases). V was clipped by 8 bases and J by 0 bases, with 7 bases between them. The length of the CDR3 is 13 residues. Germline V gives CDR1 ENHRY, CDR2 SYGVKD.

This chain joins TRBV7-8 and TRBJ2-2; D is undetermined. The CDR3 has 15 amino acids. CDR1 and CDR2 from the germline V gene are SGHVS and FQNEAQ. Trimming took 5 bases from V and 3 from J, leaving 13 bases between them. CDR3: CASSPSRLYTGELFF. CDR3 sequence (DNA): TGTGCCAGCAGCCCTAGTCGGCTCTACACCGGGGAGCTGTTTTTT. The complete variable domain, with remaining parts taken from reference TRBV7-8 and TRBJ2-2, reads GAGVSQSPRYKVAKRGQDVALRCDPISGHVSLFWYQQALGQGPEFLTYFQNEAQLDKSGLPSDRFFAERPEGSVSTLKIQRTQQEDSAVYLCASSPSRLYTGELFFGEGSRLTVL.

V usage is TRBV7-2 and J usage is TRBJ1-1; possibly TRBD1 for D (6 bases). V was shortened by 4 bases and J by 3 bases, with 12 bases between the two germline ends. Looked up from germline, CDR1 is SGHTA and CDR2 is FQGNSA. There are 14 residues in the CDR3. Written as DNA, the CDR3 is TGTGCCAGCAGCTCGAGGGGGTGGGACACTGAAGCTTTCTTT. Translated, it gives CASSSRGWDTEAFF. The whole variable domain, filled in from reference TRBV7-2 and TRBJ1-1, reads GAGVSQSPSNKVTEKGKDVELRCDPISGHTALYWYRQSLGQGLEFLIYFQGNSAPDKSGLPSDRFSAERTGGSVSTLTIQRTQQEDSAVYLCASSSRGWDTEAFFGQGTRLTVV.

The chain couples TRBV6-5 to TRBJ2-7; D is tentatively TRBD1 or TRBD2 (5 bases each). CDR3 length equals 13 residues. From germline, CDR1 is MNHEY and CDR2 SVGAGI. Trimming left V 4 bases short and J 4 bases short, with 11 bases between. The DNA for the CDR3 is TGTGCCAGCAGTTCTTCCTGGGGGTACGAGCAGTACTTC. Residues: CASSSSWGYEQYF.

The chain is built from TRBV5-4 and TRBJ2-2, with D perhaps being TRBD1 or TRBD2 (5 bases each). The germline gives CDR1 SGHNT, CDR2 YYREEE (reference sequence). V was shortened by 3 bases and J by 8 bases, with 11 bases between the two germline ends. The CDR3 covers 13 residues. DNA of the CDR3: TGTGCCAGCAGCTCAAGGGGAGTGGGGGAGCTGTTTTTT. It yields the protein CASSSRGVGELFF.

This clonotype was seen more than once but under ten times. The chain has TRBV9 and TRBJ1-6; D not certain. V was clipped by 4 bases and J by 8 bases, with 13 bases between them. CDR3 length: 14 amino acids. CDR1 and CDR2 from the germline V gene are SGDLS and YYNGEE. The chain's CDR3 is CASSLDNEDSPLHF. The CDR3 DNA follows: TGTGCCAGCAGCCTAGACAACGAGGATTCACCCCTCCACTTT.

This clonotype was found a few times. The chain recombines TRBV12-3 or TRBV12-4 with TRBJ1-2; weak D call: TRBD1 (5 bases). There are 13 residues in the CDR3. The V end lost 3 bases, the J end lost 3 bases, and 8 bases lay between the germline ends. The CDR3 bases are TGTGCCAGCAGTTTGGGGGTTTACTATGGCTACACCTTC. Encoded protein: CASSLGVYYGYTF.

This clonotype was seen a few times. The rearrangement links TRBV10-1 to TRBJ2-3, with no clear D. Trimming cost V 3 bases and J 6 bases, with 13 bases left between them. This CDR3 has 14 residues. From germline, CDR1 is WNHNN and CDR2 SYGVQD (reference sequence). DNA of the CDR3: TGCGCCAGCAGTGATAAAGGAAACTCGGATACGCAGTATTTT. As protein: CASSDKGNSDTQYF.

The V and J genes are TRBV5-1 and TRBJ2-3; 7 nucleotides align to TRBD1. Looked up from germline, CDR1 is SGHRS and CDR2 is YFSETQ. Trimming at V came to 0 bases and at J to 4 bases, leaving 5 bases not matched to a gene. This CDR3 region has 15 residues. In DNA, the CDR3 is TGCGCCAGCAGCTTGGGCTCGAGGGGGCCAGATACGCAGTATTTT. This gives the protein CASSLGSRGPDTQYF.

This clonotype was detected a few times. V and J are TRBV7-2 and TRBJ2-1; 10 bases align to TRBD1. J was trimmed by 0 bases and V by 4 bases; bases with no gene match: 6. The CDR3 sequence is 17 residues long. Germline assignment: CDR1 SGHTA and CDR2 FQGNSA. The chain's CDR3 is CASSSLGQGSSYNEQFF. CDR3 DNA: TGTGCCAGCAGCTCCCTGGGACAGGGGAGCTCCTACAATGAGCAGTTCTTC.

This clonotype turned up a few times. V and J are TRBV5-1 and TRBJ1-2, with a possible D match to TRBD1 (5 bases). The CDR3 contains 14 residues. Germline V gives CDR1 SGHRS, CDR2 YFSETQ. Trimming removed 4 bases from V and 4 bases from J, with 14 bases in between. CDR3 loop: CASSGTVGSYGYTF. The CDR3 bases are TGCGCCAGCAGCGGGACGGTTGGTTCCTATGGCTACACCTTC.

This chain joins TRBV5-8 and TRBJ2-4, with TRBD1 identical over 7 bases. Germline CDR1 SGHTS, CDR2 YDEGEE. Trimming at V came to 4 bases and at J to 0 bases, leaving 10 bases not matched to a gene. This CDR3 is 17 amino acids long. The CDR3 loop is CASSPRTGKLAKNIQYF. The CDR3 bases are TGTGCCAGCAGCCCAAGGACAGGAAAACTAGCCAAAAACATTCAGTACTTC.

The gene calls are TRBV18 and TRBJ1-6, with 7 nucleotides matching TRBD1. V gave up 1 base and J gave up 8 bases; unmatched junction bases: 5. Germline V gene data show CDR1 as KGHSH and CDR2 as LQKENI. The CDR3 covers 15 residues. CDR3 nucleotide sequence: TGTGCCAGCTCACCACAGGGGGCTGGAGATTCACCCCTCCACTTT. It codes for CASSPQGAGDSPLHF.

This clonotype has a count of ten or more. CDR3 sequence reads: CASSPRGQETQYF. The CDR3 DNA reads as TGTGCCAGTAGCCCACGGGGCCAAGAGACCCAGTACTTC. V gene TRBV19 combines with J gene TRBJ2-5, with D tentatively TRBD2 (5 bases). The length of the CDR3 is 13 residues. Trimming took off 6 bases at V and 1 base at J, with 9 bases between the two ends. CDR1 is LNHDA and CDR2 is SQIVND in the germline V gene (reference sequence). The entire variable domain, with the rest obtained from reference TRBV19 and TRBJ2-5, is as follows: DGGITQSPKYLFRKEGQNVTLSCEQNLNHDAMYWYRQDPGQGLRLIYYSQIVNDFQKGDIAEGYSVSREKKESFPLTVTSAQKNPTAFYLCASSPRGQETQYFGPGTRLLVL.

The genes are TRBV15 and TRBJ2-5; 8 positions agree with TRBD1. Germline-derived CDR1 and CDR2 are LNHNV and YYDKDF (reference sequence). Unmatched junction bases numbered 10, after V lost 5 bases and J lost 2 bases. The CDR3 covers 16 residues. The chain's CDR3 is CATSSIRQGPQETQYF. The CDR3 bases are TGTGCCACCAGCTCAATTCGACAGGGGCCTCAAGAGACCCAGTACTTC.

The V gene is TRBV9, the J gene TRBJ2-3, with unresolved D. This CDR3 comprises 13 residues. V was trimmed by 0 bases and J by 2 bases, leaving 4 bases between them. CDR1 is SGDLS, CDR2 YYNGEE, per germline. In DNA form, the CDR3 reads TGTGCCAGCAGCGTAGTGGACACAGATACGCAGTATTTT. This gives the protein CASSVVDTDTQYF.

This chain links TRBV24-1 with TRBJ2-3; 7 bases are a match to TRBD2. The CDR3 contains 16 residues. In germline, CDR1 is KGHDR, CDR2 SFDVKD. V shed 3 bases and J 0 bases; nucleotides not matched to a gene: 5. The CDR3, as DNA: TGTGCCACCAGTGATATGACTAGCAGAAGCACAGATACGCAGTATTTT. Translation gives CATSDMTSRSTDTQYF.

The chain combines TRBV23-1 with TRBJ2-5; no definite D call. TRBV23-1 qualifies as an ORF whose function is uncertain. V dropped 4 bases and J dropped 0 bases, with 6 bases sitting between them. The length of the CDR3 is 13 residues. The CDR3 DNA sequence: TGCGCCAGCAGTCTACCGGACCAAGAGACCCAGTACTTC. It specifies CASSLPDQETQYF.

This clonotype was observed a handful of times. The V gene is TRBV29-1, the J gene TRBJ2-2, with unresolved D. The CDR3 sequence is 14 residues long. V lost 4 bases to trimming and J lost 0 bases, with 9 bases between them. In germline, CDR1 is SQVTM, CDR2 ANQGSEA. CDR3 DNA sequence: TGCAGCGTTGCTAACCCCGCGAACACCGGGGAGCTGTTTTTT. This codes for CSVANPANTGELFF.

This chain uses TRBV5-1 with TRBJ2-5; a weak D match, TRBD2 (5 bases). The V gene's germline CDR1 is SGHRS and CDR2 YFSETQ. The CDR3 totals 17 residues. V lost 2 bases and J lost 9, with 26 bases in between. DNA for the CDR3: TGCGCCAGCAGCTTACGAACTACGACGGACTCCAAGAGACCCCAGTACTTC. Encoded protein: CASSLRTTTDSKRPQYF.

This sequence joins TRBV28 and TRBJ2-7, with D perhaps matching TRBD1 (6 bases). This CDR3 has 12 residues. The germline V gene encodes CDR1 MDHEN and CDR2 SYDVKM. V was clipped by 8 bases and J by 1 base, with 9 bases between them. This CDR3 reads CASRDTSYEQYF. CDR3 DNA sequence: TGTGCCAGCCGGGACACTTCCTACGAGCAGTACTTC.

Written as DNA, the CDR3 is TGTGCCACCAGTGACTCAGACAGACCCTACGAGCAGTACTTC. Translation: CATSDSDRPYEQYF. The V gene is TRBV24-1, the J gene TRBJ2-7; D might be TRBD1 (5 bases). The ends were cut back, 4 bases at V and 2 bases at J, with 11 bases in the middle. CDR3 length: 14 amino acids. Looked up from germline, CDR1 is KGHDR and CDR2 is SFDVKD.